A selection of T cell receptor beta chains follows, all from one sample in a study of shared clonotypes between healthy human individuals. Generated by immunoSEQ multiplex PCR, the TCRdb table keeps only in-frame clones and is missing some. This table has 550,000 to 650,000 clones, approximately 96% appearing once. The material sequenced was naive CD8+ T cells sorted from blood. Source of these receptors: a woman aged 25 to 39 in good health. Both conserved end residues are part of each CDR3. The D gene is left open where the match is weak. A row's size may be missing; if present it is once, few, many or a size class.

D gene | clone size | J gene | V gene | CDR3 protein | CDR3 DNA
NA | once | TRBJ2-7 | TRBV7-9 | CASSPRGYEQYF | TGTGCCAGCAGCCCGAGGGGTTACGAGCAGTACTTC
TRBD1 | NA | TRBJ2-7 | TRBV5-6 | CASSRRDRDIYEQYF | TGTGCCAGCAGCCGCCGGGACAGGGACATATACGAGCAGTACTTC
NA | NA | TRBJ1-3 | TRBV28 | CASSSSPGNTIYF | TGTGCCAGCAGCTCGTCCCCTGGAAACACCATATATTTT
NA | NA | TRBJ2-7 | TRBV28 | CASSLVGSSYEQYF | TGTGCCAGCAGTTTGGTGGGCAGCTCCTACGAGCAGTACTTC
TRBD1 | NA | TRBJ1-5 | TRBV27 | CASSLTGGDQPQHF | TGTGCCAGCAGTCTGACAGGGGGCGATCAGCCCCAGCATTTT
NA | NA | TRBJ2-2 | TRBV12-5 | CASGLTDRNTGELFF | TGTGCTAGTGGTTTGACGGACAGGAACACCGGGGAGCTGTTTTTT
NA | NA | TRBJ2-6 | TRBV9 | CASSIVGHGSGANVLTF | TGTGCCAGCAGCATAGTGGGGCACGGATCTGGGGCCAACGTCCTGACTTTC
NA | NA | TRBJ1-5 | TRBV19 | CASSVDSEANQPQHF | TGTGCCAGTAGTGTGGACAGTGAGGCCAATCAGCCCCAGCATTTT
NA | NA | TRBJ2-7 | TRBV21-1 | CASSKGTSGGSYEQYF | TGTGCCAGCAGCAAAGGCACTAGCGGGGGGTCCTACGAGCAGTACTTC
TRBD2 | NA | TRBJ2-1 | TRBV6-6 | CASSYSQRELNEQFF | TGTGCCAGCAGTTACTCCCAGCGGGAGCTCAATGAGCAGTTCTTC
TRBD2 | NA | TRBJ2-1 | TRBV7-2 | CASSLYSGGGSYNEQFF | TGTGCCAGCAGCTTGTATAGCGGGGGGGGTTCCTACAATGAGCAGTTCTTC
NA | NA | TRBJ1-3 | TRBV29-1 | CSALTSSGNTIYF | TGCAGCGCTCTGACAAGCTCTGGAAACACCATATATTTT
TRBD1 | NA | TRBJ2-7 | TRBV6-5 | CASSYGTASYEQYF | TGTGCCAGCAGTTATGGGACAGCTTCCTACGAGCAGTACTTC
NA | NA | TRBJ2-2 | TRBV7-9 | CASTKGRTFTGELFF | TGTGCCAGCACCAAGGGACGGACTTTCACCGGGGAGCTGTTTTTT
TRBD1 | NA | TRBJ2-5 | TRBV7-2 | CASRSRDRAQETQYF | TGTGCCAGCAGAAGCCGGGACAGGGCCCAAGAGACCCAGTACTTC
NA | NA | TRBJ2-7 | TRBV5-4 | CASSQDPWTRSTYEQYF | TGTGCCAGCAGCCAAGATCCGTGGACGCGAAGCACCTACGAGCAGTACTTC
NA | few | TRBJ1-1 | TRBV29-1 | CSGTENTEAFF | TGCAGCGGGACAGAAAACACTGAAGCTTTCTTT
TRBD2 | NA | TRBJ2-2 | TRBV27 | CASSKGLAGAPPGELFF | TGTGCCAGCAGTAAGGGACTAGCGGGAGCCCCCCCCGGGGAGCTGTTTTTT
NA | NA | TRBJ1-1 | TRBV11-2 | CASSLEVRGWTEAFF | TGTGCCAGCAGCTTAGAAGTACGGGGCTGGACTGAAGCTTTCTTT
TRBD2 | NA | TRBJ2-1 | TRBV9 | CASSLSGSEYNEQFF | TGTGCCAGCAGTCTCAGCGGGAGTGAGTACAATGAGCAGTTCTTC